The present TCR beta chain was sequenced within a study of shared clonotypes between healthy human individuals. Each cell subset's genomic DNA was divided evenly among several immunoSEQ plates. The protocol was immunoSEQ multiplex PCR, while the TCRdb copy is restricted to in-frame clones and leaves out a portion. The sample has under 600,000 clones; around 77% are singletons. V was trimmed by 0 bases and J by 5 bases, leaving 14 bases between them. The CDR3 has 16 amino acids. Germline CDR1 SGHRS, CDR2 YFSETQ. This clone has more than one count but fewer than ten. This sequence was found in a woman aged 40 to 50 in good health. Some clones in this sample may be carry-over from other donors' samples. The sequencing input was PBMCs. The chain employs TRBV5-1 and TRBJ2-2, with a tentative D call TRBD2 (5 bases). The CDR3 sequence is CASSLAGSVRTGELFF. CDR3 sequence (DNA): TGCGCCAGCAGCTTGGCCGGTAGCGTAAGGACCGGGGAGCTGTTTTTT. The full variable domain, completed using reference TRBV5-1 and TRBJ2-2, is KAGVTQTPRYLIKTRGQQVTLSCSPISGHRSVSWYQQTPGQGLQFLFEYFSETQRNKGNFPGRFSGRQFSNSRSEMNVSTLELGDSALYLCASSLAGSVRTGELFFGEGSRLTVL.